This paragraph covers one T cell receptor beta chain sequence. This clonotype was counted only a few times. Its binding antigen is unknown. Nothing much larger sits one base from this clone, and base qualities are not available. The TCR beta CDR3 regions were amplified from the RNA transcripts. The TCR CDR3 was subjected to a first round of RT-PCR using the HTBI primer set and the Qiagen OneStep RT-PCR kit. A second multiplex PCR round built the libraries, followed by size selection and purification. Paired-end sequencing of the libraries was performed with 100 bp reads on an Illumina HiSeq2000. In the paper's pipeline: Raw data were processed with SOAPnuke, discarding reads with adapters, uncalled bases, mean Phred below 15, or no exact constant-primer or identifier match. High-quality paired reads were merged using COPE v1.2.5, and each unique nucleotide sequence was defined as a clonotype. MiTCR v1.1 was used to align the clonotypes against IMGT TRBV, TRBD and TRBJ reference segments. Only V-J combinations with frequency above 0.0001, covering 99.2% of repertoires, were analysed. A TCS score was defined as the ratio between F50 (clonal expansion) and ExV (chaos), using BLOSUM62-based TCRdist between CDR3 peptides within each V-J. Welch's t-statistics and random forest reduced roughly 540 V-J features to 13, which were used in a naive Bayes classifier (R e1071). The public reads were reprocessed in TCRdb via fastp at Q25 and MiXCR, keeping in-frame beta chains. Duplicate CDR3 protein sequences are folded into a single record with the most common DNA and genes. The V and J calls shown here were made by TCRdb, not taken from the authors' results. This sample gives hundreds of thousands of distinct CDR3 sequences in total; 15% to 20% of them show up just once. Together, the top ten hold 3.5% to 4% of the sample.

The CDR3 spans 13 residues, from the cysteine through the phenylalanine. Solely the CDR3 DNA is kept, with 39 bases framed from the first base. CDR1 is given as MNHEY and CDR2 as SMNVEV, both from the germline V gene (reference sequence). Trimming costs V 0 bases and J 10 bases, and their ends lie 10 bases apart. The record originates from a study of T cells in Graves' hyperthyroidism and ophthalmopathy (dated 2019 in TCRdb). Context from the whole study: Peripheral blood samples were taken at initial diagnosis, before any treatment was given. TCR V-J signatures able to tell the groups apart were searched for in a discovery cohort of approximately 95 patients, of whom 43 had Graves' ophthalmopathy and around 56 had stable Graves' hyperthyroidism. Whether ophthalmopathy could be predicted prospectively was tested in an independent validation cohort made up of about 20 hyperthyroidism patients plus 17 patients who later progressed to ophthalmopathy. The 75 to 100 discovery patients were randomly divided into training and test sets at a 7:3 ratio. Thyroid tissue and blood T-cell repertoires from more than 5 Graves' hyperthyroidism patients were also compared in the study. Following sampling, methimazole starting at 30 mg daily was given to hyperthyroidism patients, and high-dose intravenous methylprednisolone was given to ophthalmopathy patients. According to the paper, TCR Vbeta CDR3 sequencing was carried out on over 130 peripheral blood samples, which came from more than 40 ophthalmopathy, 75 or so hyperthyroidism and approximately 17 progressor patients. General findings and caveats noted by the study authors: In validation, progression to ophthalmopathy was predicted by the model with roughly 71% sensitivity and 72.22% specificity, a median of approximately 6.5 months before onset. Ophthalmopathy was separated from stable hyperthyroidism by a 13 V-J signature model, with 85% to 90% sensitivity and about 81% specificity obtained in cross-validation and 80%/75% obtained in testing. Sample size was not statistically predetermined, and blinding of investigators to group allocation was not performed. Most expanded thyroid clonotypes (frequency above 0.001) were also detected in blood, suggesting blood repertoires may reflect thyroid immune responses.

Stable Graves' hyperthyroidism was defined as the absence of progression to ophthalmopathy over 18 months of follow-up. Hyperthyroidism patients were aged 18 to 65 years and newly diagnosed, with disease duration of less than 2 months. The study excluded patients with uncontrolled infections, other autoimmune diseases, pregnancy or lactation. Diagnoses were established on the basis of clinical symptoms, serum thyroxine and TRAb, thyroid ultrasound, and orbital computed tomography. Ficoll-Paque density gradient centrifugation was used to isolate PBMCs from approximately 10 ml of fresh peripheral blood. Trizol reagent was used to extract total RNA, and RNA quality was then checked on an Agilent 2100 Bioanalyzer.

The chain is made from TRBV27 and TRBJ2-1; matching of 5 bases hints at TRBD1 as the D gene. The sequencing sample was made of blood. The origin of this receptor is a woman aged 30 to 39 with Graves' hyperthyroidism. CDR3 reads: CASSLSGLKEQFF. The sequenced DNA is TGTGCCAGCAGTTTATCGGGGCTCAAAGAGCAGTTCTTC.